This is a list of T cell receptor beta chains from one sample in a study of T-cell memory formation after mild COVID-19. MiXCR, run by TCRdb on the 5' RACE reads, gives a single entry per CDR3 protein. The sample contains about 210,000 distinct CDR3 sequences, 27% of which appear only once. The material sequenced was PBMCs or a T cell subset sorted from them (not recorded which). The receptor source for this set is an adult woman who had mild COVID-19 (a few samples of this study predate the infection). Cell type and time point are not known. The CDR3 runs from the conserved cysteine through the conserved F or W. The D gene is left open where the match is weak.

V	J	D	CDR3
TRBV5-1	TRBJ2-3	-	CASSSEGGLSTDTQYF
TRBV6-6	TRBJ2-3	TRBD2	CASRRRLAGGSASTDTQYF
TRBV12-3/TRBV12-4	TRBJ1-1	TRBD1	CASSDRQGPGTEAFF
TRBV7-8	TRBJ1-4	-	CASSFQPGFNEKLFF
TRBV7-9	TRBJ1-5	-	CASSPFRGAGNQPQHF
TRBV19	TRBJ1-2	-	CASIPPGADGYTF
TRBV7-9	TRBJ2-5	TRBD2	CASSLAPSGGETQYF
TRBV5-4	TRBJ1-1	TRBD1	CASSFGGQGDTEAFF
TRBV29-1	TRBJ1-1	-	CSVGASGSVRNTEAFF
TRBV13	TRBJ2-5	TRBD1	CASSLRDRATETQYF
TRBV27	TRBJ1-2	-	CASKNGPGHGYTF
TRBV7-2	TRBJ2-2	-	CASSLKVKNTGELFF
TRBV6-2/TRBV6-3	TRBJ2-1	TRBD2	CASSYGLAGAEQFF
TRBV20-1	TRBJ1-2	TRBD1	CSATDRGNYGYTF
TRBV11-2	TRBJ2-7	-	CASSLDIRDEQYF
TRBV24-1	TRBJ1-1	-	CATRDNVQAEAFF
TRBV20-1	TRBJ1-1	-	CSAARSGKSNTEAFF
TRBV5-1	TRBJ2-1	TRBD2	CASSPSGGVLYREQFF
TRBV4-1	TRBJ2-1	TRBD2	CASSFSGLSYNEQFF
TRBV7-2	TRBJ1-3	-	CASSLSYGNTIYF
TRBV3-1	TRBJ1-3	-	CASSQAGGLAGNTIYF
TRBV19	TRBJ2-2	TRBD1	CASSMWDRAYPGELFF
TRBV6-5	TRBJ2-5	-	CASSYSIGSSQETQYF
TRBV5-6	TRBJ2-7	-	CASSLTAESEQYF
TRBV10-3	TRBJ1-5	TRBD1	CAISTGTDGQPQHF